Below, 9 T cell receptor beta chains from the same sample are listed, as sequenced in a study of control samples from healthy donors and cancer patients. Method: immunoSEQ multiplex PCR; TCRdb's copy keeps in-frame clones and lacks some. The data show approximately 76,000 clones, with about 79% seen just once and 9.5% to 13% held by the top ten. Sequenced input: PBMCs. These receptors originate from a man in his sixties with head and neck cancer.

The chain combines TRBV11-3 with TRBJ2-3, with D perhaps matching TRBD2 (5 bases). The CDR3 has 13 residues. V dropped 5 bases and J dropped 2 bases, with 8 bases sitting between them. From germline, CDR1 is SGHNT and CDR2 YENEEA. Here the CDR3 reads CASSPGFTDTQYF. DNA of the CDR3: TGTGCCAGCAGCCCGGGATTCACAGATACGCAGTATTTT.

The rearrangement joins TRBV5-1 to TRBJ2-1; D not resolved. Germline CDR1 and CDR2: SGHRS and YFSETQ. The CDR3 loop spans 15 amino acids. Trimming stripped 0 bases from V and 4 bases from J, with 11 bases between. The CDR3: CASSLDSRGYNEQFF. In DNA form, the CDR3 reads TGCGCCAGCAGCTTGGACAGCCGTGGGTACAATGAGCAGTTCTTC.

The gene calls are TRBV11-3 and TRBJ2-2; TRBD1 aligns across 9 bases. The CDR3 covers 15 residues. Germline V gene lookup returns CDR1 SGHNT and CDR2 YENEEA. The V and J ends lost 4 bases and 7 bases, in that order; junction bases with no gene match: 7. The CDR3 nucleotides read TGTGCCAGCAGCTCGGGGACAGGGAGGGGCGGGGAGCTGTTTTTT. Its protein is CASSSGTGRGGELFF.

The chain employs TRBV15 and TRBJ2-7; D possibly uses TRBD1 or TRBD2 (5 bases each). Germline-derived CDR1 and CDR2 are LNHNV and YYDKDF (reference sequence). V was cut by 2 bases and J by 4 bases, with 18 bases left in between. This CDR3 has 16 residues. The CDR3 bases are TGTGCCACCAGCAGACTCCCCGGGACGCCAAATTACGAGCAGTACTTC. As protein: CATSRLPGTPNYEQYF.

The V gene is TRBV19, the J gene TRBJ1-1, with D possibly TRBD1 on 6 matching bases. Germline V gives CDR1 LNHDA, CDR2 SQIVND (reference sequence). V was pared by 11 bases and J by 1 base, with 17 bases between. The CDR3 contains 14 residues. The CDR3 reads CAGIRGQSNTEAFF. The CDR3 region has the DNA TGTGCCGGTATTAGGGGACAATCGAACACTGAAGCTTTCTTT. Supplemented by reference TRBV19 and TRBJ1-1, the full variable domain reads DGGITQSPKYLFRKEGQNVTLSCEQNLNHDAMYWYRQDPGQGLRLIYYSQIVNDFQKGDIAEGYSVSREKKESFPLTVTSAQKNPTAFYLCAGIRGQSNTEAFFGQGTRLTVV.

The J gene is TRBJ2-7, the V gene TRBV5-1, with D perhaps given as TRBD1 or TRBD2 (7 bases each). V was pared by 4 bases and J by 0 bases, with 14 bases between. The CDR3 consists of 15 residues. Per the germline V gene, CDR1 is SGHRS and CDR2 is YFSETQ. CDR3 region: CASSPDREGSYEQYF. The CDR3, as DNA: TGCGCCAGCAGCCCTGACAGGGAGGGCTCCTACGAGCAGTACTTC. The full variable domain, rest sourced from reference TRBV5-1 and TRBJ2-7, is KAGVTQTPRYLIKTRGQQVTLSCSPISGHRSVSWYQQTPGQGLQFLFEYFSETQRNKGNFPGRFSGRQFSNSRSEMNVSTLELGDSALYLCASSPDREGSYEQYFGPGTRLTVT.

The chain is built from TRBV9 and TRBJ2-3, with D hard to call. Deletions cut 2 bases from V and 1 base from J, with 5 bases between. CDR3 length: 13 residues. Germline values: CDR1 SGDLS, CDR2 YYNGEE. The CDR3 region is CASSVGGTDTQYF. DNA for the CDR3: TGTGCCAGCAGCGTGGGCGGCACAGATACGCAGTATTTT. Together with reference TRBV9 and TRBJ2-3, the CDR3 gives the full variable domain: DSGVTQTPKHLITATGQRVTLRCSPRSGDLSVYWYQQSLDQGLQFLIQYYNGEERAKGNILERFSAQQFPDLHSELNLSSLELGDSALYFCASSVGGTDTQYFGPGTRLTVL.

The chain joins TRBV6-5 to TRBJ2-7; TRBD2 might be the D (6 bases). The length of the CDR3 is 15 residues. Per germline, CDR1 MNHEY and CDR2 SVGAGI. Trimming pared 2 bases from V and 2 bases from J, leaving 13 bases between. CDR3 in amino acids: CASSYGLATTYEQYF. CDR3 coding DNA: TGTGCCAGCAGTTACGGGCTAGCGACAACCTACGAGCAGTACTTC.

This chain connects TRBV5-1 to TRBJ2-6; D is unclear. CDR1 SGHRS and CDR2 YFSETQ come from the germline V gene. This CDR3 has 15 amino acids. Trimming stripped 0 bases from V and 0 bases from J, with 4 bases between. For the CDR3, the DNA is TGCGCCAGCAGCTTGGGGAGCTCTGGGGCCAACGTCCTGACTTTC. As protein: CASSLGSSGANVLTF.